This T cell receptor beta chain stems from a study of T cell repertoires in cytomegalovirus infection. On the study more broadly: An indication of both CMV infection and matching HLA type came from public TCR beta signatures.

In TCRdb, the reads were re-called with MiXCR into one record per CDR3 protein. The table has roughly 150,000 distinct CDR3 sequences, about a fifth seen once. A word on this clonotype: Its cognate antigen is unknown.

CDR3 length: 15 amino acids. CDR1 is SEHNR, CDR2 FQNEAQ, per germline (reference sequence). V lost 5 bases and J lost 5, with 18 bases in between. The chain joins TRBV7-9 to TRBJ1-2; D call uncertain. This sequence originates from a human donor in good health (CMV status not recorded). Some clones in this sample may be carry-over from other donors' samples. Material: CD8+ T cells from cultured PBMCs, obtained from culture after CMV antigen stimulation. CDR3 in amino acids: CASSPPDSPAYGYTF. CDR3 nucleotides: TGTGCCAGCAGCCCTCCGGACTCTCCCGCATATGGCTACACCTTC.